Listed here are 24 T cell receptor beta chains from one sample, sequenced in a study of identical twins. TCRdb called the 5' RACE reads again in MiXCR, with one record for every CDR3 protein. In the table there are a few hundred thousand distinct CDR3 sequences, under 8.5% of which are singletons. This same sample was also taken into another study, of T cells expressing NK-cell markers.

Specimen: CD8+ T cells sorted from blood. The receptor source for this set is a young woman in good health.

This clonotype was seen at least ten times. V usage is TRBV12-3 or TRBV12-4 and J usage is TRBJ2-5; tentative D call: TRBD2 (6 bases). There are 13 residues in the CDR3. V was cut by 6 bases and J by 7 bases, with 15 bases left in between. This CDR3 reads CASRGEEGGTQYF. The CDR3 region has the DNA TGTGCCAGCAGGGGAGAGGAGGGAGGGACCCAGTACTTC.

The chain uses TRBV13 and TRBJ2-3, with D perhaps TRBD2 (5 bases). Germline loops: CDR1 PRHDT, CDR2 FYEKMQ (reference sequence). V lost 5 bases and J 3 bases, leaving 24 bases between the germline ends. The CDR3 has 18 amino acids. CDR3 coding DNA: TGTGCCAGCAGCCCCAACCCGAGTGACGGGGTGGGGACAGATACGCAGTATTTT. As protein: CASSPNPSDGVGTDTQYF. The entire variable domain, with the rest obtained from reference TRBV13 and TRBJ2-3, is as follows: AAGVIQSPRHLIKEKRETATLKCYPIPRHDTVYWYQQGPGQDPQFLISFYEKMQSDKGSIPDRFSAQQFSDYHSELNMSSLELGDSALYFCASSPNPSDGVGTDTQYFGPGTRLTVL.

The chain recombines TRBV11-1 with TRBJ2-1, with D hard to call. Trimming cost V 2 bases and J 0 bases, with 11 bases left between them. The CDR3 length is 16 residues. The V gene's germline CDR1 is SGHAT and CDR2 FQDESV (reference sequence). The CDR3 DNA follows: TGTGCCAGCAGCTTATACGACGGAAGCTCCTACAATGAGCAGTTCTTC. It translates to CASSLYDGSSYNEQFF. The whole variable domain, filled in from reference TRBV11-1 and TRBJ2-1, reads EAEVAQSPRYKITEKSQAVAFWCDPISGHATLYWYRQILGQGPELLVQFQDESVVDDSQLPKDRFSAERLKGVDSTLKIQPAELGDSAMYLCASSLYDGSSYNEQFFGPGTRLTVL.

This clonotype was observed a few times. The chain couples TRBV29-1 to TRBJ2-1, with D unresolved. Germline values: CDR1 SQVTM, CDR2 ANQGSEA. The CDR3 has 11 amino acids. V was trimmed by 3 bases and J by 8 bases, leaving 8 bases between them. This CDR3 reads CSVDRSYEQFF. The CDR3 region has the DNA TGCAGCGTTGATCGGTCTTATGAGCAGTTCTTC.

The sample holds many counts of this clonotype. The chain has TRBV5-1 and TRBJ2-1; D uncertain. CDR1 and CDR2 (germline): SGHRS, YFSETQ. V was cut by 4 bases and J by 4 bases, with 12 bases left in between. The CDR3 extends over 14 amino acids. CDR3 bases: TGCGCCAGCAGCCCGAGTCGACGATACAATGAGCAGTTCTTC. Its translation is CASSPSRRYNEQFF.

This clonotype was seen a handful of times. The rearrangement links TRBV15 to TRBJ2-5; 7 bases match TRBD2. This CDR3 is built from 17 residues. The J segment lost 2 bases and the V segment lost 2 bases, leaving 11 bases of the junction unmatched. The germline gives CDR1 LNHNV, CDR2 YYDKDF (reference sequence). CDR3 amino acids: CATSRREAQEGQETQYF. The CDR3 coding sequence is TGTGCCACCAGCAGACGGGAGGCACAAGAGGGGCAAGAGACCCAGTACTTC.

This clonotype has a single count. Relative to the germline gene, one junction end is altered; a read error may explain this. The J gene is TRBJ2-1, the V gene TRBV12-3 or TRBV12-4; no clear D gene. The CDR3 covers 11 residues. CDR3 amino acids: CASSYGNKQFF. In DNA, the CDR3 is TGTGCCAGCAGTTATGGCAATAAGCAGTTCTTC.

V gene TRBV11-3 combines with J gene TRBJ2-7; no clear D gene. The germline gives CDR1 SGHNT, CDR2 YENEEA. The CDR3 is 12 residues long. V was cut by 4 bases and J by 6 bases, with 10 bases left in between. CDR3 residues: CASSSETAEQYF. CDR3 bases: TGTGCCAGCAGCTCCGAGACGGCCGAGCAGTACTTC.

This clonotype was picked up many times. The chain links TRBV20-1 to TRBJ2-1, with D perhaps matching TRBD2 (5 bases). CDR1 DFQATT and CDR2 SNEGSKA come from the germline V gene (reference sequence). This CDR3 region has 16 residues. V lost 1 base, J lost 9 bases, and 22 bases lay in between. The CDR3 here is CSARAPIPSYEAEQFF. The CDR3 region has the DNA TGCAGTGCTAGAGCCCCCATTCCTAGCTATGAGGCTGAGCAGTTCTTC.

This clonotype showed up many times. The CDR3 bases are TGTGCCAGCCGACTTAGTCCCCGCGGGAGGTCGTTCAATGAGCAGTTCTTC. Its protein is CASRLSPRGRSFNEQFF. The chain links TRBV12-3 or TRBV12-4 to TRBJ2-1, with 8 bases fitting TRBD2. Losses at the gene ends were 8 bases for V and 6 bases for J; bases not matched to a gene: 18. The CDR3 has 17 amino acids.

This clonotype has ten or more counts. A junction boundary mismatches the germline segment, possibly from a read error. The chain couples TRBV12-3 or TRBV12-4 to TRBJ2-4; D is possibly TRBD2 (6 bases). The CDR3 sequence is 12 residues long. CDR3 protein: CASSPGLVGSNF. CDR3 DNA: TGTGCCAGCAGTCCGGGACTGGTGGGTTCGAACTTC.

The V gene is TRBV7-6, the J gene TRBJ2-1; TRBD2 aligns across 10 bases. Unmatched junction bases numbered 6, after V lost 4 bases and J lost 6 bases. The germline V gene encodes CDR1 SGHVS and CDR2 FNYEAQ. This CDR3 is 15 amino acids long. DNA for the CDR3: TGTGCCAGCAGCTACGAGCGGGGGGGGATCAATGAGCAGTTCTTC. The encoded protein is CASSYERGGINEQFF.

This clonotype was counted between two and nine times. The CDR3 region has the DNA TGTGCCAGCAGCCCAGGACACCGGATTAGCACAGATACGCAGTATTTT. Residues: CASSPGHRISTDTQYF. This sequence joins TRBV11-2 and TRBJ2-3; perhaps TRBD1 as D (5 bases). Germline values: CDR1 SGHAT, CDR2 FQNNGV. Trimming took 5 bases from V and 0 from J, leaving 15 bases between them. The CDR3 is 16 amino acids.

This clonotype was counted a few times. The rearrangement uses TRBV6-1 and TRBJ2-7, with D possibly being TRBD1 (6 bases). V shed 8 bases and J shed 0 bases, with 20 bases lying between them. The CDR3 is made up of 16 amino acids. Germline V gene lookup returns CDR1 MNHNS and CDR2 SASEGT. The CDR3 here is CASYQTPGASSYEQYF. CDR3 nucleotide sequence: TGTGCCAGCTACCAGACCCCAGGGGCCAGCTCCTACGAGCAGTACTTC.

The chain links TRBV7-2 to TRBJ2-5, with 7 nucleotides matching TRBD2. The trim removed 1 base at V and 2 bases at J, leaving 7 bases unmatched. The V gene's germline CDR1 is SGHTA and CDR2 FQGNSA. This CDR3 contains 16 residues. Here the CDR3 DNA reads TGTGCCAGCAGCTTAGTGGCGGGAGAGGGTCAAGAGACCCAGTACTTC. Translation: CASSLVAGEGQETQYF.

Only a few counts were recorded for this clonotype. This sequence joins TRBV6-1 and TRBJ1-5; D remains unclear. This CDR3 is 16 amino acids long. Germline values: CDR1 MNHNS, CDR2 SASEGT. The ends were cut back, 3 bases at V and 0 bases at J, with 12 bases in the middle. The DNA for the CDR3 is TGTGCCAGCAGTGAGGAGGGTCGTTATAGCAATCAGCCCCAGCATTTT. It codes for CASSEEGRYSNQPQHF.

This clonotype was found many times. V usage is TRBV5-1 and J usage is TRBJ2-7; 9 nucleotides align to TRBD1. This CDR3 comprises 15 residues. Germline V CDR1 and CDR2: SGHRS, YFSETQ. J gave up 2 bases and V 3 bases, and 6 bases lay outside the gene matches. The CDR3 coding sequence is TGCGCCAGCAGCTCCGGGACAGGGATTCCCTACGAGCAGTACTTC. This sequence encodes CASSSGTGIPYEQYF.

This clonotype was detected ten times or more. V gene TRBV12-3 or TRBV12-4 combines with J gene TRBJ1-5; weak D call: TRBD1 (5 bases). The CDR3 is 15 amino acids. The germline V and J ends were trimmed by 4 bases and 4 bases, with 14 bases remaining between them. CDR3 sequence reads: CASSYRPGENQPQHF. Written as DNA, the CDR3 is TGTGCCAGCAGTTACCGACCGGGGGAAAATCAGCCCCAGCATTTT.

The chain uses TRBV2 and TRBJ2-1, with D possibly matching TRBD2 (6 bases). Germline V gives CDR1 SNHLY, CDR2 FYNNEI. The CDR3 loop spans 17 amino acids. V lost 1 base and J lost 5, with 18 bases in between. The DNA for the CDR3 is TGTGCCAGCAGTGAAGGCCGGAGGGACTTTCCTGACAATGAGCAGTTCTTC. Its translation: CASSEGRRDFPDNEQFF.

This clonotype appeared a few times. The V call is TRBV6-1, the J call TRBJ2-1; possibly TRBD2 for D (5 bases). This CDR3 comprises 10 residues. Per germline, CDR1 MNHNS and CDR2 SASEGT. The V end was cut by 8 bases, the J end by 9 bases, with 8 bases between. Here the CDR3 reads CASGESEQFF. The DNA for the CDR3 is TGTGCCAGCGGGGAGAGTGAGCAGTTCTTC.

The rearrangement joins TRBV2 to TRBJ1-4; perhaps TRBD1 as D (6 bases). Per germline, CDR1 SNHLY and CDR2 FYNNEI. CDR3 size: 16 residues. The V end lost 10 bases, the J end lost 7 bases, and 25 bases lay between the germline ends. DNA of the CDR3: TGTGCCACCTTAAACGAGGCAGGGGTGAGCGGTGAAAAACTGTTTTTT. This translates into CATLNEAGVSGEKLFF.

Many counts were recorded for this clonotype. The J gene is TRBJ2-1, the V gene TRBV12-3 or TRBV12-4, with 10 bases identical to TRBD2. CDR3 length equals 12 residues. The V and J ends lost 7 bases and 8 bases, in that order; junction bases with no gene match: 2. The CDR3 here is CASTGTSDEQFF. CDR3 bases: TGTGCCAGCACCGGGACTAGCGATGAGCAGTTCTTC.

Many counts were recorded for this clonotype. This chain joins TRBV29-1 and TRBJ2-7; D is ambiguous. The CDR3 loop spans 12 amino acids. Germline assignment: CDR1 SQVTM and CDR2 ANQGSEA. The V end was cut by 3 bases, the J end by 5 bases, with 11 bases between. This chain's CDR3 is CSVESGTHEQYF. DNA for the CDR3: TGCAGCGTTGAGTCGGGTACCCACGAGCAGTACTTC.

This clonotype came up a few times. V usage is TRBV29-1 and J usage is TRBJ2-7; 10 nucleotides line up with TRBD1. The V and J ends lost 6 bases and 6 bases, in that order; junction bases with no gene match: 20. In germline, CDR1 is SQVTM, CDR2 ANQGSEA. The CDR3 loop spans 17 amino acids. CDR3 region: CSVIHLPLRDRGSEQYF. The DNA for the CDR3 is TGCAGCGTCATACACCTCCCCCTGAGGGACAGGGGAAGCGAGCAGTACTTC.